Sequencing of this T cell receptor (beta chain) was carried out in a study of cytomegalovirus exposure and HLA in healthy donors. This PCR relied on a set of 60 Vbeta primers and 13 Jbeta primers. TCRdb's table, derived via immunoSEQ multiplex PCR, lists solely in-frame clones and lacks some. The table lists more than 150,000 clones, over 65% of them singletons. This clone was seen only once. Between the trimmed V and J ends, which lost 5 bases and 3 bases, there was a span of 16 bases. The length of the CDR3 is 15 residues. Germline CDR1 SGHVS, CDR2 FQNEAQ. The donors (healthy individuals) were bone marrow donors.

Sequencing used PBMCs. This TCR came from a woman aged 45-65 years in good health and CMV-seropositive. The chain carries TRBV7-8 and TRBJ1-1, with D maybe TRBD1 (6 bases). The CDR3 nucleotides are TGTGCCAGCAGCAGTACAGGGATCTCAGACACTGAAGCTTTCTTT. This encodes CASSSTGISDTEAFF. The variable domain in full, completed from reference TRBV7-8 and TRBJ1-1, reads GAGVSQSPRYKVAKRGQDVALRCDPISGHVSLFWYQQALGQGPEFLTYFQNEAQLDKSGLPSDRFFAERPEGSVSTLKIQRTQQEDSAVYLCASSSTGISDTEAFFGQGTRLTVV.